The T cell receptor beta chain under discussion was sequenced for a study of radiation and T cells in renal cell carcinoma. On the study more broadly: Nephrectomy followed 15 Gy stereotactic body radiation by 4 weeks.

After removal of 6 bases from V and 4 bases from J, the junction contained 3 bases not matched to a gene. This CDR3 comprises 15 residues. The germline V gene encodes CDR1 WSHSY and CDR2 SAAADI. Study conclusions and caveats: In blood, top tumor clones expanded by 2 weeks, shrinking by 4.

On this clone: Its antigen remains unknown.

Only in-frame clones appear in the TCRdb table, and some are missing; sequencing was by immunoSEQ multiplex PCR. The sample holds 55,000 to 65,000 clones, approximately 80% seen once. Time point defined: baseline pretreatment blood. The treatment: 15 Gy SBRT to primary tumor, nephrectomy 4 weeks later. The sequences come from blood, collected from a patient whose treatment included radiotherapy and nephrectomy. This chain uses TRBV10-2 with TRBJ2-1, with 13 bases matching TRBD2. The TCR was taken from a man in his sixties with renal cell carcinoma. The CDR3 loop is CASRLTSGRYNEQFF. The DNA for the CDR3 is TGCGCCAGCAGATTGACTAGCGGGAGGTACAATGAGCAGTTCTTC.